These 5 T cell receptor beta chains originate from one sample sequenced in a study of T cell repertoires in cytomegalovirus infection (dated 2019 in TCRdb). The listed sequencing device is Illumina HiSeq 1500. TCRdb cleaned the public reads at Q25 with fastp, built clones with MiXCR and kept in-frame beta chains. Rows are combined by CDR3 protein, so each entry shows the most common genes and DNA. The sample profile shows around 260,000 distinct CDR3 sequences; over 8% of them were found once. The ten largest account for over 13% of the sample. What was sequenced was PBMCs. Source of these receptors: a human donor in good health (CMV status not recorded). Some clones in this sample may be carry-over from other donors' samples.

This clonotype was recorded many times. The CDR3 sequence is CASSFRQGGWYGELFF. CDR3 sequence (DNA): TGTGCCAGCAGTTTTAGACAGGGCGGATGGTACGGGGAGCTGTTTTTT. This sequence joins TRBV12-3 or TRBV12-4 and TRBJ2-2; 7 bases are a match to TRBD1. V shed 3 bases, J shed 7 bases, and the junction held 11 bases outside the gene matches. The CDR3 covers 16 residues.

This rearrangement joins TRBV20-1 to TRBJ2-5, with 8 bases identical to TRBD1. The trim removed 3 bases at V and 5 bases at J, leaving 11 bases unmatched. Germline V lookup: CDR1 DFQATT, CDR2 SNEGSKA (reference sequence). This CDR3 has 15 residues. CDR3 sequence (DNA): TGCAGTGCTAGTGGGGTGACAGGGGCGGAGGAGACCCAGTACTTC. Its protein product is CSASGVTGAEETQYF.

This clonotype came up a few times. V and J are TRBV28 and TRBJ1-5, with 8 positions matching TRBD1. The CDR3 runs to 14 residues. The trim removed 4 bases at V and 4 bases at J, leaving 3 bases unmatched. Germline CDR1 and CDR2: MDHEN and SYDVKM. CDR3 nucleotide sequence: TGTGCCAGCAGTTCAGGGGGCTGGAATCAGCCCCAGCATTTT. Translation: CASSSGGWNQPQHF. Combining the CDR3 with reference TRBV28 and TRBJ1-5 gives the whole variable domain DVKVTQSSRYLVKRTGEKVFLECVQDMDHENMFWYRQDPGLGLRLIYFSYDVKMKEKGDIPEGYSVSREKKERFSLILESASTNQTSMYLCASSSGGWNQPQHFGDGTRLSIL.

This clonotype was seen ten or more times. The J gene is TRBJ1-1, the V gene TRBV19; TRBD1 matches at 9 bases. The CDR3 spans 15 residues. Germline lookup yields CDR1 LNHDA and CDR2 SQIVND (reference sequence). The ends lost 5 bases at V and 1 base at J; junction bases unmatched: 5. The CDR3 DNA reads TGTGCCAGTAGTCTAAAGGGACAGGGGAACACTGAAGCTTTCTTT. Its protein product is CASSLKGQGNTEAFF.

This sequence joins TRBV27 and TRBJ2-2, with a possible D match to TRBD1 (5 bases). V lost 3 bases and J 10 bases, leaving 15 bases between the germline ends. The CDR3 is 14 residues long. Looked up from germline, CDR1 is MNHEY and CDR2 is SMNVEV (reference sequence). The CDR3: CASSFLGGHQELFF. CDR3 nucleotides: TGTGCCAGCAGTTTTTTGGGCGGACATCAGGAGCTGTTTTTT.